The T cell receptor (beta chain) under discussion was sequenced for a study of blood T cell repertoires in COVID-19. Study background: T cells, B-cell-depleted T cells, or PBMCs supplied cDNA or gDNA.

In germline, CDR1 is MNHEY, CDR2 SVGAGI. There are 14 residues in the CDR3. The V end was cut by 8 bases, the J end by 0 bases, with 14 bases between. Per the original data handling: Counts of nucleated cells, estimated from reference gene primer amplification, were obtained. Using immunoSEQ multiplex PCR, the repertoire was profiled, and TCRdb retains in-frame clones only, with some absent. The D gene and trimming were derived from the DNA, and the V and J assignments and clone size from that table. This table holds about 260,000 clones, over 75% found once. Before being deemed recovered, Cohort 3 donors had two negative PCRs, clearance, or symptom resolution.

Source material: PBMCs or T cells enriched from blood (not recorded which). V gene TRBV6-5 combines with J gene TRBJ2-7, with a tentative D call TRBD2 (6 bases). The TCR comes from a woman between 18 and 29 years old who had recovered from COVID-19. The CDR3: CASSPFGSSYEQYF. CDR3 DNA sequence: TGTGCCAGCTCCCCTTTCGGGAGCTCCTACGAGCAGTACTTC.